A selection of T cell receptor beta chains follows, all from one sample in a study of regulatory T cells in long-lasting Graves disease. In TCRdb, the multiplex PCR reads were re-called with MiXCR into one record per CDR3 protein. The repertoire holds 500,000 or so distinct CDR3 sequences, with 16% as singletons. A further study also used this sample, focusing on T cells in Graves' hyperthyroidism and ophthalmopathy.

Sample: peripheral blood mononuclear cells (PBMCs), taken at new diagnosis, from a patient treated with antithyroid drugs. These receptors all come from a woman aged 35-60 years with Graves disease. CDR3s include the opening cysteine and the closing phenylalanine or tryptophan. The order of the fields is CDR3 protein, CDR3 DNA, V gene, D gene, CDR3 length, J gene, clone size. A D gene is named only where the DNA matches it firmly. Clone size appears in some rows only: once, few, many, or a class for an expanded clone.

CDR3: CASRRGGSNQPQHF
DNA: TGTGCCAGCAGGCGGGGGGGCAGCAATCAGCCCCAGCATTTT
V: TRBV2
D: .
length: 14
J: TRBJ1-5
size: many

CDR3: CASRTGDYTDTQYF
DNA: TGTGCCAGCAGGACCGGAGACTACACAGATACGCAGTATTTT
V: TRBV14
D: .
length: 14
J: TRBJ2-3
size: few

CDR3: CAWSLLGYRSPLHF
DNA: TGTGCCTGGAGTTTACTAGGGTATAGGTCACCCCTCCACTTT
V: TRBV30
D: .
length: 14
J: TRBJ1-6
size: .

CDR3: CAISERGAYYGYTF
DNA: TGTGCCATCAGTGAACGGGGGGCGTACTATGGCTACACCTTC
V: TRBV10-3
D: .
length: 14
J: TRBJ1-2
size: many

CDR3: CASGLAGGGEQFF
DNA: TGTGCTAGTGGTTTGGCCGGGGGGGGTGAGCAGTTCTTC
V: TRBV12-5
D: TRBD2
length: 13
J: TRBJ2-1
size: many

CDR3: CASSYDGTLFSGNTIYF
DNA: TGTGCCAGCAGTTACGACGGGACCCTATTCTCTGGAAACACCATATATTTT
V: TRBV6-5
D: .
length: 17
J: TRBJ1-3
size: few

CDR3: CASSIGNSLSEQFF
DNA: TGTGCCAGTAGTATAGGGAACAGCCTCTCTGAGCAGTTCTTC
V: TRBV19
D: .
length: 14
J: TRBJ2-1
size: few

CDR3: CASSLDRGTRPTDTQYF
DNA: TGTGCCAGCAGCTTAGATCGGGGGACCCGCCCCACAGATACGCAGTATTTT
V: TRBV7-2
D: .
length: 17
J: TRBJ2-3
size: .

CDR3: CASSLAVYTGELFF
DNA: TGTGCCAGCAGCTTAGCAGTGTACACCGGGGAGCTGTTTTTT
V: TRBV7-8
D: .
length: 14
J: TRBJ2-2
size: few

CDR3: CATWENTEAFF
DNA: TGTGCCACATGGGAGAACACTGAAGCTTTCTTT
V: TRBV19
D: .
length: 11
J: TRBJ1-1
size: few

CDR3: CASSKSPGQGLDTIYF
DNA: TGTGCCAGCAGTAAAAGCCCGGGACAGGGGCTGGACACCATATATTTT
V: TRBV25-1
D: TRBD1
length: 16
J: TRBJ1-3
size: .

CDR3: CASSLTGASDQPQHF
DNA: TGTGCCAGCAGTTTAACGGGGGCAAGTGATCAGCCCCAGCATTTT
V: TRBV27
D: .
length: 15
J: TRBJ1-5
size: many

CDR3: CASRGLGLSLNEQFF
DNA: TGCGCCAGCAGGGGGTTGGGACTCAGTTTAAATGAGCAGTTCTTC
V: TRBV5-1
D: .
length: 15
J: TRBJ2-1
size: .

CDR3: CASRYHVDGEAFF
DNA: TGTGCCAGCCGATATCATGTCGACGGTGAAGCTTTCTTT
V: TRBV6-1
D: .
length: 13
J: TRBJ1-1
size: many

CDR3: CASSLFRQPQHF
DNA: TGTGCCAGCAGCCTATTCCGTCAGCCCCAGCATTTT
V: TRBV12-3/TRBV12-4
D: .
length: 12
J: TRBJ1-5
size: .